One sample yielded the 14 T cell receptor beta chains listed below, sequenced in a study of blood T cells in healthy people across ages. It was with a sample-barcoded 5' primer and a J-beta primer mix that a second PCR of roughly 6 to 12 cycles was run. One entry per CDR3 protein, called by TCRdb with MiXCR from the 5' RACE reads. The sample includes approximately 1.5 million distinct CDR3 sequences, approximately 39% seen only once; the top ten take roughly 3.7%. Sequenced input: blood. Receptor source: a woman aged 18 to 35 in good health.

This CDR3 is CASSQTLRQGTNYGYTF. In nucleotides, the CDR3 is TGCGCCAGCAGCCAAACACTCCGACAGGGGACTAACTATGGCTACACCTTC. The chain recombines TRBV4-3 with TRBJ1-2, with 8 nucleotides matching TRBD1. Trimming removed 2 bases from V and 0 bases from J; junction bases left unmatched: 8. The germline gives CDR1 LGHNA, CDR2 YSLEER. CDR3 length: 17 residues.

The J gene is TRBJ1-2, the V gene TRBV6-5; D ambiguous. Deletions cut 2 bases from V and 1 base from J, with 5 bases between. The germline CDR1 and CDR2 sequences are MNHEY and SVGAGI. The CDR3 extends over 13 amino acids. Here the CDR3 reads CASSYPNNYGYTF. In nucleotides, the CDR3 is TGTGCCAGCAGTTACCCGAATAACTATGGCTACACCTTC.

The chain employs TRBV20-1 and TRBJ2-1, with 10 bases lining up with TRBD2. The trim removed 3 bases at V and 0 bases at J, leaving 5 bases unmatched. This CDR3 comprises 16 residues. The V gene's germline CDR1 is DFQATT and CDR2 SNEGSKA (reference sequence). The DNA of the CDR3 is TGCAGTGCTAGCGTACTAGCGGGGAACTCCTACAATGAGCAGTTCTTC. It codes for CSASVLAGNSYNEQFF.

The chain links TRBV7-2 to TRBJ2-7; D not certain. V was trimmed by 5 bases and J by 0 bases, leaving 14 bases between them. The CDR3 runs to 15 residues. From germline, CDR1 is SGHTA and CDR2 FQGNSA. CDR3 coding DNA: TGTGCCAGCAGCCCCCGGGCGACAACCTCCTACGAGCAGTACTTC. It encodes CASSPRATTSYEQYF.

The rearrangement uses TRBV9 and TRBJ2-5; D is unclear. The CDR3 is 12 amino acids. Between the trimmed V and J ends, which lost 3 bases and 4 bases, there was a span of 7 bases. Germline V gene data show CDR1 as SGDLS and CDR2 as YYNGEE. CDR3 in amino acids: CASSAWSETQYF. The CDR3 nucleotides are TGTGCCAGCAGCGCCTGGTCAGAGACCCAGTACTTC.

The rearrangement joins TRBV24-1 to TRBJ2-5; 9 nucleotides agree with TRBD1. The ends lost 7 bases at V and 13 bases at J; junction bases unmatched: 21. Looked up from germline, CDR1 is KGHDR and CDR2 is SFDVKD. The CDR3 is 16 residues long. CDR3 sequence: CATSPAGTGRYNERYF. The CDR3 bases are TGTGCCACCAGCCCAGCCGGGACAGGGCGCTACAATGAGCGGTACTTC.

This clonotype was seen more than once but under ten times. The chain links TRBV30 to TRBJ1-3; D ambiguous. Trimming took 5 bases from V and 6 from J, leaving 11 bases between them. There are 12 residues in the CDR3. Germline V lookup: CDR1 GTSNPN, CDR2 SVGIG (reference sequence). CDR3 bases: TGTGCCTGGGATGAGGGCAAAAACACCATATATTTT. This encodes CAWDEGKNTIYF.

In its sample, this clonotype was seen many times. The genes are TRBV20-1 and TRBJ2-3; D gene unclear. The V end lost 5 bases, the J end lost 4 bases, and 10 bases lay between the germline ends. Germline CDR1 reads DFQATT; CDR2 reads SNEGSKA (reference sequence). The CDR3 is made up of 12 amino acids. DNA of the CDR3: TGCAGTGCTCCTCCCGCTTCAGATACGCAGTATTTT. Translated: CSAPPASDTQYF.

As regards this clonotype: An end of the junction differs from the germline gene, which may be a read error. The CDR3 DNA reads as TGCGCCAGCATCCACCCTGGGGGAGAGACCCAGTACTTC. This sequence encodes CASIHPGGETQYF. The rearrangement links TRBV6-6 to TRBJ2-5; tentatively, D is TRBD1 or TRBD2 (5 bases each). CDR1 is MNHNY and CDR2 is SVGAGI in the germline V gene (reference sequence). This CDR3 has 13 amino acids.

The chain joins TRBV10-3 to TRBJ2-1; 8 bases fit TRBD1. CDR3 length: 12 residues. Germline CDR1 reads ENHRY; CDR2 reads SYGVKD. DNA for the CDR3: TGTGGCACACAGGGGGTCTACAATGAGCAGTTCTTC. Its translation is CGTQGVYNEQFF.

This clonotype was found once. The chain carries TRBV20-1 and TRBJ2-1; 8 positions match TRBD2. CDR3 size: 13 residues. Germline-derived CDR1 and CDR2 are DFQATT and SNEGSKA (reference sequence). Trimming removed 5 bases from V and 5 bases from J; junction bases left unmatched: 5. Here the CDR3 DNA reads TGCAGTGCTTTTACTAGCGGAAACAATGAGCAGTTCTTC. Amino acids: CSAFTSGNNEQFF.

Turning to this clonotype: A read error may account for a junction end that differs from germline. This chain connects TRBV5-5 to TRBJ2-5, with 11 bases fitting TRBD1. The germline gives CDR1 SGHKS, CDR2 YYEKEE (reference sequence). There are 17 residues in the CDR3. CDR3 region: CANSLGVPGQGGETQYF. The DNA for the CDR3 is TGTGCCAACAGCTTGGGGGTGCCGGGACAGGGGGGAGAGACCCAGTACTTC.

V gene TRBV7-9 combines with J gene TRBJ1-2; D possibly corresponds to TRBD1 (6 bases). V lost 2 bases to trimming and J lost 12 bases, with 13 bases between them. This CDR3 spans 12 amino acids. The germline CDR1 and CDR2 sequences are SEHNR and FQNEAQ (reference sequence). The CDR3 DNA reads TGTGCCAGCAGCTTACGGGGGGCGTCCCACACCTTC. Residues: CASSLRGASHTF. The full variable domain, with the rest looked up from reference TRBV7-9 and TRBJ1-2, is DTGVSQNPRHKITKRGQNVTFRCDPISEHNRLYWYRQTLGQGPEFLTYFQNEAQLEKSRLLSDRFSAERPKGSFSTLEIQRTEQGDSAMYLCASSLRGASHTFGSGTRLTVV.

V gene TRBV12-3 or TRBV12-4 combines with J gene TRBJ1-5; TRBD1 agrees at 7 bases. The CDR3 extends over 13 amino acids. With V trimmed by 3 bases and J by 9 bases, 5 bases remained unmatched. In nucleotides, the CDR3 is TGTGCCAGCAGTTTTGACAGGGCTCGGCCCCAGCATTTT. Protein: CASSFDRARPQHF.